This TCR beta chain was recorded in a study of blood T cells in healthy people across ages. Alongside a J-beta primer mix, a sample-barcoded 5' primer served in a second PCR lasting 7 to 11 cycles. A single record per CDR3 protein comes from TCRdb applying MiXCR to the 5' RACE reads. The sample has around 1,900,000 distinct CDR3 sequences; about two fifths are singletons. Material: blood. This TCR derives from a human donor in good health.

CDR3 in amino acids: CASSLNGGGAHEQFF. The CDR3 bases are TGTGCCAGCAGCTTAAACGGCGGGGGGGCCCATGAGCAGTTCTTC. The chain recombines TRBV7-3 with TRBJ2-1; 9 nucleotides line up with TRBD2. V trimming: 1 base; J trimming: 8 bases; junction bases outside the gene matches: 6. CDR3 length: 15 amino acids. The V gene's germline CDR1 is SGHTA and CDR2 FQGTGA.